This TCR beta chain is from a study of blood T cell repertoires in COVID-19. Using immunoSEQ multiplex PCR, the repertoire was profiled, and TCRdb retains in-frame clones only, with some absent. This repertoire shows some 40,000 clones, approximately 80% found once; its top ten account for around a fifth. The germline V and J ends were trimmed by 7 bases and 0 bases, with 9 bases remaining between them. CDR1 MNHEY and CDR2 SVGEGT come from the germline V gene. The CDR3 loop spans 13 amino acids. This TCR was sampled from a man between 65 and 79 years old with acute or convalescent COVID-19. The chain couples TRBV6-2 or TRBV6-3 to TRBJ1-2; weak D call: TRBD1 (5 bases). The sequenced material came from peripheral blood. The CDR3 is CASNPTANYGYTF. The CDR3 coding sequence is TGTGCCAGCAACCCGACAGCTAACTATGGCTACACCTTC.